Below, 26 T cell receptor beta chains from the same sample are listed, as sequenced in a study of shared clonotypes between healthy human individuals. The data were produced by immunoSEQ multiplex PCR, yet TCRdb's version contains in-frame clones alone and is incomplete. The sample records about half a million clones, more than 70% being singletons. Source material: PBMCs. These receptors came from a woman aged 35 to 49 in good health. Some clones in this sample may be carry-over from other donors' samples.

The count of this clone is one. The chain links TRBV9 to TRBJ1-3; 10 nucleotides align to TRBD1. Germline CDR1 SGDLS, CDR2 YYNGEE. The length of the CDR3 is 16 residues. V dropped 3 bases and J dropped 3; count of bases not matched to a gene: 6. In DNA, the CDR3 is TGTGCCAGCAGCGCCGCCGGGACAGGGGTTGGAAACACCATATATTTT. Translated, it gives CASSAAGTGVGNTIYF.

About this clone itself: A far more abundant clone sits one base away, making this likely a read error. No conserved phenylalanine or tryptophan is present at the end of the CDR3, so a read error is the likely explanation. This chain links TRBV5-4 with TRBJ2-7; 10 nucleotides align to TRBD1. Germline V lookup: CDR1 SGHNT, CDR2 YYREEE (reference sequence). The V segment lost 4 bases and the J segment 5 bases; nucleotides outside the gene matches: 6. The CDR3 covers 14 residues. CDR3 residues: CASSRGQGKNEQYS. For the CDR3, the DNA is TGTGCCAGCAGCCGGGGACAGGGGAAAAACGAGCAGTACTCC.

This rearrangement joins TRBV7-3 to TRBJ1-2; the match to TRBD1 covers 7 bases. V trimming: 5 bases; J trimming: 4 bases; junction bases outside the gene matches: 10. Germline CDR1 is SGHTA and CDR2 is FQGTGA. CDR3 length equals 15 residues. The CDR3 DNA reads TGTGCCAGCAGCCCCACACAGGGGTCCTTCTATGGCTACACCTTC. Protein sequence: CASSPTQGSFYGYTF.

A word on this clone: This could be a read error, since a much larger clone is one nucleotide away. The genes are TRBV28 and TRBJ1-3; TRBD1 matches 10 bases. CDR3 length: 18 residues. CDR1 is MDHEN, CDR2 SYDVKM, per germline. The CDR3 here is CAGSPNPGQGSSGNTIYF. The DNA for the CDR3 is TGTGCCGGCAGTCCTAATCCGGGACAGGGGAGCTCTGGAAACACCATATATTTT.

The table lists this clone with many counts. The chain carries TRBV28 and TRBJ1-2, with D unresolved. With 6 bases removed from V and 5 bases from J, the gap between germline ends came to 13 bases. Germline CDR1 is MDHEN and CDR2 is SYDVKM. This CDR3 has 13 amino acids. The CDR3 DNA follows: TGTGCCAGCAGAACCGACGGCGGGTATGGCTACACCTTC. Amino acid sequence: CASRTDGGYGYTF.

The chain is built from TRBV7-9 and TRBJ2-7; a possible D gene is TRBD2 (7 bases). From germline, CDR1 is SEHNR and CDR2 FQNEAQ (reference sequence). Trimming shortened V by 5 bases and J by 4 bases, and 27 bases separated the two germline ends. This CDR3 is 18 amino acids long. In nucleotides, the CDR3 is TGTGCCAGCAGCCACCCGCCGAGGGGGAGGGCCCAAACTTACGAGCAGTACTTC. Its translation is CASSHPPRGRAQTYEQYF. The complete variable domain, with remaining parts taken from reference TRBV7-9 and TRBJ2-7, reads DTGVSQNPRHKITKRGQNVTFRCDPISEHNRLYWYRQTLGQGPEFLTYFQNEAQLEKSRLLSDRFSAERPKGSFSTLEIQRTEQGDSAMYLCASSHPPRGRAQTYEQYFGPGTRLTVT.

The rearrangement uses TRBV4-1 and TRBJ1-5; weak D call: TRBD1 (5 bases). Trimming shortened V by 5 bases and J by 9 bases, and 20 bases separated the two germline ends. The CDR3 spans 15 residues. The V gene's germline CDR1 is MGHRA and CDR2 YSYEKL. The CDR3 sequence: CASSYNRDRARPQHF. The CDR3 bases are TGCGCCAGCAGCTACAACCGGGACCGAGCTCGGCCCCAGCATTTT.

The chain uses TRBV9 and TRBJ2-1; a possible D gene is TRBD1 (5 bases). V lost 0 bases to trimming and J lost 4 bases, with 11 bases between them. The CDR3 length is 15 residues. Germline CDR1 reads SGDLS; CDR2 reads YYNGEE. Here the CDR3 reads CASSVDWGHYNEQFF. The CDR3 region has the DNA TGTGCCAGCAGCGTAGACTGGGGCCATTACAATGAGCAGTTCTTC.

The count of this clone is one. The chain combines TRBV11-2 with TRBJ2-7, with D perhaps TRBD2 (6 bases). The CDR3 is 12 residues long. The V gene lost 5 bases and the J gene lost 4 bases, with 9 bases spanning the gap. CDR1 is SGHAT, CDR2 FQNNGV, per germline. CDR3 bases: TGTGCCAGCAGCAACAGCGGGTACGAGCAGTACTTC. This gives the protein CASSNSGYEQYF. Based on the CDR3 plus reference TRBV11-2 and TRBJ2-7, the full variable domain is EAGVAQSPRYKIIEKRQSVAFWCNPISGHATLYWYQQILGQGPKLLIQFQNNGVVDDSQLPKDRFSAERLKGVDSTLKIQPAKLEDSAVYLCASSNSGYEQYFGPGTRLTVT.

In its sample, this clone was seen once. V usage is TRBV27 and J usage is TRBJ2-7; 14 nucleotides match TRBD2. Germline trimming cut 1 base from V and 6 bases from J; bases unmatched to any gene: 8. The CDR3 totals 17 residues. Germline-derived CDR1 and CDR2 are MNHEY and SMNVEV (reference sequence). Written as DNA, the CDR3 is TGTGCCAGCAGTTTATTTGGGGGGACTAGCGGGAGCTCCGAGCAGTACTTC. Protein product: CASSLFGGTSGSSEQYF.

This clone has at least ten counts. The chain links TRBV2 to TRBJ1-2; TRBD1 aligns across 7 bases. The CDR3 sequence is 14 residues long. Losses at the gene ends were 4 bases for V and 4 bases for J; bases not matched to a gene: 6. CDR1 and CDR2 (germline): SNHLY, FYNNEI. In DNA, the CDR3 is TGTGCCAGCAGTGCGGAGAGACAGGGCTATGGCTACACCTTC. Its translation: CASSAERQGYGYTF.

This chain uses TRBV5-5 with TRBJ1-5; 7 positions agree with TRBD1. This CDR3 is built from 16 residues. Germline values: CDR1 SGHKS, CDR2 YYEKEE (reference sequence). V shed 4 bases and J 4 bases; nucleotides not matched to a gene: 11. For the CDR3, the DNA is TGTGCCAGCAGCAAAACCGACAGGGCGCTGAATCAGCCCCAGCATTTT. Amino acids: CASSKTDRALNQPQHF.

For this clone: A far larger clone is only one base removed, so a read error is likely. This likely comes from a read error, as the CDR3 has no conserved phenylalanine or tryptophan at its end. The gene calls are TRBV30 and TRBJ1-5; D remains unclear. V was pared by 5 bases and J by 6 bases, with 14 bases between. The CDR3 contains 13 residues. Germline CDR1 reads GTSNPN; CDR2 reads SVGIG (reference sequence). Here the CDR3 DNA reads TGTGCCTGGTCGGGCGGGGATGGTCAGCCCCAGCATCTT. Amino acids: CAWSGGDGQPQHL.

This clone showed up many times. The sample contains more than one DNA sequence encoding this CDR3. The rearrangement links TRBV5-1 to TRBJ1-5; 12 bases are shared with TRBD1. Per the germline V gene, CDR1 is SGHRS and CDR2 is YFSETQ. V trimming: 3 bases; J trimming: 6 bases; junction bases outside the gene matches: 4. The CDR3 is 15 amino acids. CDR3 sequence reads: CASSWGTGGGQPQHF. The CDR3 DNA reads as TGCGCCAGCAGCTGGGGGACAGGGGGCGGTCAGCCCCAGCATTTT.

This rearrangement joins TRBV7-9 to TRBJ2-7; D may match TRBD1 or TRBD2 (5 bases each). Trimming stripped 6 bases from V and 1 base from J, with 13 bases between. The germline V gene has CDR1 SEHNR and CDR2 FQNEAQ (reference sequence). This CDR3 spans 14 amino acids. CDR3 coding DNA: TGTGCCAGCAGTTACGGGGCCGTTTCCTACGAGCAGTACTTC. This codes for CASSYGAVSYEQYF.

The CDR3 region is CASIPPVGVNTEAFF. CDR3 nucleotide sequence: TGTGCCAGCATCCCCCCCGTGGGGGTGAACACTGAAGCTTTCTTT. V gene TRBV5-6 combines with J gene TRBJ1-1; D possibly corresponds to TRBD1 (5 bases). Germline V lookup: CDR1 SGHDT, CDR2 YYEEEE. Trimming took off 6 bases at V and 0 bases at J, with 15 bases between the two ends. The CDR3 runs to 15 residues.

CDR3 DNA: TGCGCCAGCAGCCAGATGCGGACCTACTCCTACGAGCAGTACTTC. This sequence encodes CASSQMRTYSYEQYF. This chain joins TRBV4-3 and TRBJ2-7; D unresolved. Deletions cut 3 bases from V and 0 bases from J, with 12 bases between. The CDR3 is made up of 15 amino acids. Germline values: CDR1 LGHNA, CDR2 YSLEER.

The chain uses TRBV10-3 and TRBJ2-5; 10 nucleotides align to TRBD2. The CDR3 has 17 residues. J lost 2 bases, V lost 0 bases, and 6 bases had no gene match. Germline-derived CDR1 and CDR2 are ENHRY and SYGVKD. In DNA form, the CDR3 reads TGTGCCATCAGTGAGTCGAGGGGACTAGCGCAACAAGAGACCCAGTACTTC. As protein: CAISESRGLAQQETQYF.

This clone was observed a few times. The chain carries TRBV6-4 and TRBJ2-3; maybe TRBD1 (6 bases). This CDR3 is 13 amino acids long. Germline CDR1 is MRHNA and CDR2 is SNTAGT. V lost 7 bases to trimming and J lost 1 base, with 9 bases between them. This CDR3 is CASIAGGTDTQYF. CDR3 in DNA: TGTGCCAGCATTGCAGGGGGCACAGATACGCAGTATTTT.

V gene TRBV9 combines with J gene TRBJ1-3; tentatively, D is TRBD1 (5 bases). CDR3 length: 16 residues. Germline CDR1 and CDR2: SGDLS and YYNGEE. V lost 1 base to trimming and J lost 1 base, with 12 bases between them. The CDR3 region has the DNA TGTGCCAGCAGCGTAAGCAGGGTTGTGTCTGGAAACACCATATATTTT. It encodes CASSVSRVVSGNTIYF.

V is TRBV2 and J is TRBJ2-3; 9 bases agree with TRBD2. J was trimmed by 0 bases and V by 4 bases; bases with no gene match: 2. Germline CDR1 and CDR2: SNHLY and FYNNEI. The CDR3 consists of 15 residues. The CDR3 nucleotides are TGTGCCAGCAGTGGCCTAGCGGGGAGCACAGATACGCAGTATTTT. It is translated as CASSGLAGSTDTQYF.

The count of this clone is one. V usage is TRBV29-1 and J usage is TRBJ2-4; TRBD1 is a possible D gene (5 bases). V lost 6 bases and J 1 base, leaving 25 bases between the germline ends. This CDR3 contains 18 residues. Germline V gene sequence: CDR1 SQVTM, CDR2 ANQGSEA. This CDR3 reads CSVKGGPRTYIAKNIQYF. CDR3 nucleotides: TGCAGCGTAAAAGGCGGTCCTCGGACATATATTGCCAAAAACATTCAGTACTTC.

The rearrangement joins TRBV7-9 to TRBJ2-2; D call uncertain. Germline V gene sequence: CDR1 SEHNR, CDR2 FQNEAQ (reference sequence). V lost 4 bases to trimming and J lost 4 bases, with 7 bases between them. The CDR3 has 13 residues. CDR3 sequence reads: CASSSWLTGELFF. In DNA form, the CDR3 reads TGTGCCAGCAGCTCTTGGCTCACCGGGGAGCTGTTTTTT.

In its sample, this clone was seen a few times. This chain connects TRBV2 to TRBJ1-2; no firm D call. V was clipped by 0 bases and J by 4 bases, with 9 bases between them. CDR3 length: 14 amino acids. Germline CDR1 SNHLY, CDR2 FYNNEI. The CDR3 bases are TGTGCCAGCAGTGAAGCCCGGGGAAGCTATGGCTACACCTTC. Its protein product is CASSEARGSYGYTF.

Worth noting for this clone: Other DNA sequences within the sample encode an identical CDR3. The chain carries TRBV6-5 and TRBJ1-1; D is undetermined. V lost 2 bases and J 5 bases, leaving 3 bases between the germline ends. The CDR3 covers 11 residues. Germline V gene lookup returns CDR1 MNHEY and CDR2 SVGAGI. CDR3 amino acids: CASSYGTEAFF. Written as DNA, the CDR3 is TGTGCCAGCAGTTACGGAACTGAAGCTTTCTTT.

This clone was observed a single time. The chain employs TRBV30 and TRBJ2-3, with 7 positions matching TRBD2. CDR1 GTSNPN and CDR2 SVGIG come from the germline V gene (reference sequence). After removal of 2 bases from V and 6 bases from J, the junction contained 8 bases not matched to a gene. The CDR3 length is 14 residues. The CDR3 DNA reads TGTGCCTGGAGTAGGGACTACATTATGGATACGCAGTATTTT. This sequence encodes CAWSRDYIMDTQYF.